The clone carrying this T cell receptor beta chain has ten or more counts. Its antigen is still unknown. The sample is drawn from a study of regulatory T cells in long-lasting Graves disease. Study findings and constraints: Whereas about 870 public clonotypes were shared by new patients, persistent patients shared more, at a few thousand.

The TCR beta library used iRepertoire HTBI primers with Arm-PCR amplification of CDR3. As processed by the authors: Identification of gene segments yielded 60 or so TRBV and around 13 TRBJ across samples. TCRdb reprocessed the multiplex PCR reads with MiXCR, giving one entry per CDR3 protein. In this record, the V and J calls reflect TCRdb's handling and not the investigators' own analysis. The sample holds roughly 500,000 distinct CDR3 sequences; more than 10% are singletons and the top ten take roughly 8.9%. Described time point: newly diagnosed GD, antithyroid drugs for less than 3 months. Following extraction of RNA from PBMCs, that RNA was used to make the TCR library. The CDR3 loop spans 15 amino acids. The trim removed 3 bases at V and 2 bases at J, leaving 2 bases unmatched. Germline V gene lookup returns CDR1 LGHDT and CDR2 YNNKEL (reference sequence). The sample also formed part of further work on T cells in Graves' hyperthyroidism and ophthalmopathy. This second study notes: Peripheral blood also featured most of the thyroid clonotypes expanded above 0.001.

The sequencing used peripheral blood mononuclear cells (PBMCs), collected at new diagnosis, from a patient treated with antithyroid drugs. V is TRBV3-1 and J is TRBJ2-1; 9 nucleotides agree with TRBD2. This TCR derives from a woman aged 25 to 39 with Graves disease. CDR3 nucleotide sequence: TGTGCCAGCAGCCAGGCTAGCGGGGCCTACAATGAGCAGTTCTTC. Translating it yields CASSQASGAYNEQFF.